The TCR beta chain described here comes from a study of blood T cell repertoires in COVID-19. Study at large: Samples came from the United States, Italy and Spain, spanning acute and convalescent COVID-19. PBMCs, B-cell-depleted T cells, or T cells were the source of the cDNA or gDNA that made up the material.

The CDR3 is 11 amino acids. Germline V gene data show CDR1 as SGHRS and CDR2 as YFSETQ. The germline V and J ends were trimmed by 4 bases and 5 bases, with 6 bases remaining between them. Original processing notes: Reference gene primer amplification in the assay estimated nucleated cell counts. Data came from immunoSEQ multiplex PCR; TCRdb stores just in-frame clones and leaves some out. V and J calls and clone size come straight from that table; D and trimming were deduced from the DNA. Here the sample spans some 50,000 clones, roughly four fifths being singletons. Sample: peripheral blood. The V gene is TRBV5-1, the J gene TRBJ2-5; no definite D call. The clonotype comes from a man aged 35 to 55 with acute or convalescent COVID-19. The CDR3 spells CASSAGETQYF. CDR3 bases: TGCGCCAGCAGCGCCGGGGAGACCCAGTACTTC.